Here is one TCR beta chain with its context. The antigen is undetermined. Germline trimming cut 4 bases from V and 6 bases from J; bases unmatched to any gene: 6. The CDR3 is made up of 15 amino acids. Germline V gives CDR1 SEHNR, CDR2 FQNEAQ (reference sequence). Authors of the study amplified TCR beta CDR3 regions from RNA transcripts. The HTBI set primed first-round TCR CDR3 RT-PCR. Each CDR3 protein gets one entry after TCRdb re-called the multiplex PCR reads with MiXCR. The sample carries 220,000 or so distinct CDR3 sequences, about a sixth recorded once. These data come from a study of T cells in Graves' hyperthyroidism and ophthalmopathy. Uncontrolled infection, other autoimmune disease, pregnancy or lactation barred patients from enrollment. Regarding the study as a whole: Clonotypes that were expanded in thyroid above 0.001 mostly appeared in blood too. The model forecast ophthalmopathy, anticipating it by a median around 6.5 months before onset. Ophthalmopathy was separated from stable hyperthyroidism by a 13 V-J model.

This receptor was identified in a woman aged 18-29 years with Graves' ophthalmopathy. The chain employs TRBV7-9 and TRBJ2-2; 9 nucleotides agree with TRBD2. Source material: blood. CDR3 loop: CASSSAGGQPGELFF. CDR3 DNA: TGTGCCAGCAGCTCCGCGGGGGGGCAGCCCGGGGAGCTGTTTTTT.